This entry lists 5 T cell receptor beta chains sequenced from one sample in a study of blood T cells in healthy people across ages. The second PCR ran about 6 to 11 cycles with a sample-barcoded 5' primer and J-beta primers. One entry per CDR3 protein, called by TCRdb with MiXCR from the 5' RACE reads. The sample has about 700,000 distinct CDR3 sequences; approximately 30% are singletons. Sequencing input: blood. The source of these receptors is a woman aged 80 or over in good health.

For this clonotype: A read error may be the cause here, since a much bigger clone is one base away. The rearrangement uses TRBV11-2 and TRBJ2-7, with D tentatively TRBD1 or TRBD2 (6 bases each). CDR1 is SGHAT, CDR2 FQNNGV, per germline. V lost 1 base, J lost 8 bases, and 12 bases lay in between. The CDR3 consists of 13 residues. The CDR3 coding sequence is TGTGCCAGCAGCTTAGGCCGCCGGGGGCAGCAGTACTTC. It yields the protein CASSLGRRGQQYF.

The chain carries TRBV20-1 and TRBJ1-5; TRBD1 is a possible D gene (5 bases). Trimming pared 1 base from V and 1 base from J, leaving 11 bases between. This CDR3 is built from 15 residues. Germline V lookup: CDR1 DFQATT, CDR2 SNEGSKA (reference sequence). For the CDR3, the DNA is TGCAGTGCTAGAGGCGGGGCTAGGAGCAATCAGCCCCAGCATTTT. Amino acids: CSARGGARSNQPQHF.

V gene TRBV27 combines with J gene TRBJ2-5; the match to TRBD2 covers 14 bases. Germline V gives CDR1 MNHEY, CDR2 SMNVEV (reference sequence). This CDR3 is built from 16 residues. V shed 9 bases, J shed 2 bases, and the junction held 8 bases outside the gene matches. The CDR3 sequence: CARGTSGSHLQETQYF. The CDR3 coding sequence is TGTGCCAGGGGGACTAGCGGGAGTCATCTACAAGAGACCCAGTACTTC.

This clonotype came up many times. The rearrangement links TRBV3-1 to TRBJ2-3; 9 nucleotides agree with TRBD2. Losses at the gene ends were 0 bases for V and 4 bases for J; bases not matched to a gene: 11. The germline V gene has CDR1 LGHDT and CDR2 YNNKEL (reference sequence). The length of the CDR3 is 18 residues. Here the CDR3 DNA reads TGTGCCAGCAGCCAAGAACTAGCGGGTGTAGCGGGGTCAGATACGCAGTATTTT. Protein sequence: CASSQELAGVAGSDTQYF.

The rearrangement uses TRBV2 and TRBJ2-5, with 10 bases matching TRBD2. Looked up from germline, CDR1 is SNHLY and CDR2 is FYNNEI. This CDR3 spans 14 amino acids. V shed 9 bases, J shed 4 bases, and the junction held 8 bases outside the gene matches. In nucleotides, the CDR3 is TGTGCCAGTCGTCCTAGCGGGGGAACAGAGACCCAGTACTTC. This sequence encodes CASRPSGGTETQYF.